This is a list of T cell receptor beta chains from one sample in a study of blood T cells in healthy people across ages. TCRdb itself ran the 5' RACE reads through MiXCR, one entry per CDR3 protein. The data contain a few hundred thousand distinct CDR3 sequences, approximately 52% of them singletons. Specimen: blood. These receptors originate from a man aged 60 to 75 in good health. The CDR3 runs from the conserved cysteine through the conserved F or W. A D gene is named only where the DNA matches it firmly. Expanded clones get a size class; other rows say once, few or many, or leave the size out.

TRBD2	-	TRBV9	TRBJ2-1	CASSSRDYYNEQFF	TGTGCCAGCAGCTCCCGGGACTACTACAATGAGCAGTTCTTC
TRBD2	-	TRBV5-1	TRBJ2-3	CANSLARTSGSTDTQYF	TGCGCCAACAGCTTGGCCCGGACTAGCGGTAGCACAGATACGCAGTATTTT
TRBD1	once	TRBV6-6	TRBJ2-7	CASRGTGEFAYNEQYF	TGTGCCAGCAGGGGGACAGGGGAATTCGCCTACAATGAGCAGTACTTC
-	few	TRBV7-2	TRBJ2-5	CASSTTWGETQYF	TGTGCCAGCAGCACGACCTGGGGGGAGACCCAGTACTTC
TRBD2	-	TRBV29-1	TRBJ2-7	CSVQKGREGQYF	TGCAGCGTTCAAAAGGGCAGGGAGGGCCAGTACTTC
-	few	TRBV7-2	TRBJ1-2	CASSPVGQYGYTF	TGTGCCAGCAGCCCGGTGGGTCAGTATGGCTACACCTTC
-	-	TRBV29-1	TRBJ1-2	CSGGEEGYTF	TGCAGCGGGGGGGAGGAGGGCTACACCTTC
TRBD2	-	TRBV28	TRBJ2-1	CASASGRIHEQFF	TGTGCCAGCGCTAGCGGGAGGATCCATGAGCAGTTCTTC
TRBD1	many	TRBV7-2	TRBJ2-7	CASSPQRDRAHEQYF	TGTGCCAGCAGCCCGCAGAGGGACAGGGCTCACGAGCAGTACTTC
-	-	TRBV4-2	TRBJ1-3	CASSSLAASGNTIYF	TGTGCCAGCAGCTCCCTCGCTGCATCCGGAAACACCATATATTTT
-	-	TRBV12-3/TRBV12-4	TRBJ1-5	CASSPRSSGNQPQHF	TGTGCCAGCTCCCCAAGAAGCTCAGGCAATCAGCCCCAGCATTTT
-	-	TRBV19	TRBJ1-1	CASSEGNTEAFF	TGTGCCAGTAGTGAGGGGAACACTGAAGCTTTCTTT
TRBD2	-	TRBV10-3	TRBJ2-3	CAISDLNGRGRATDTQYF	TGTGCCATCAGTGACCTTAATGGGAGAGGGAGGGCCACAGATACGCAGTATTTT
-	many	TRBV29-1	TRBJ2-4	CSVAGRAKNIQYF	TGCAGCGTTGCCGGTCGGGCCAAAAACATTCAGTACTTC
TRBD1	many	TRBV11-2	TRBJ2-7	CASSFGTGVYEQYF	TGTGCCAGCAGCTTCGGGACAGGGGTATACGAGCAGTACTTC
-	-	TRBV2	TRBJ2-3	CASSDWGSRGDTQYF	TGTGCCAGCAGTGATTGGGGCTCTCGAGGAGATACGCAGTATTTT
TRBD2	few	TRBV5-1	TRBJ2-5	CASSSPFRGGRETQYF	TGCGCCAGCAGCTCCCCTTTTCGGGGGGGCCGGGAGACCCAGTACTTC
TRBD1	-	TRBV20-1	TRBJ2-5	CSARSGGGWGETQYF	TGCAGTGCTAGATCAGGGGGCGGTTGGGGGGAGACCCAGTACTTC
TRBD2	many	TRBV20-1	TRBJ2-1	CSARGNSGGAWEQFF	TGCAGTGCTAGAGGAAATAGCGGGGGGGCTTGGGAGCAGTTCTTC
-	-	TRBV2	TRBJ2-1	CASRRTTLMDEQFF	TGTGCCAGCAGGCGGACCACTCTTATGGATGAGCAGTTCTTC
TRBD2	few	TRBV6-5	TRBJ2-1	CASSRLAHSSYNEQFF	TGTGCCAGCAGCCGACTAGCCCACAGCTCCTACAATGAGCAGTTCTTC
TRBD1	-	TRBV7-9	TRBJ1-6	CASSFSQGAHNSPLHF	TGTGCCAGCAGTTTTTCCCAGGGGGCCCATAATTCACCCCTCCACTTT
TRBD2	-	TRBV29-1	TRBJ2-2	CSVDAGVRTGELFF	TGCAGCGTTGATGCGGGAGTTCGAACCGGGGAGCTGTTTTTT
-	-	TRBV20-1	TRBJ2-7	CSARSPPHLNYEQYF	TGCAGTGCTAGATCCCCTCCTCACCTAAACTACGAGCAGTACTTC
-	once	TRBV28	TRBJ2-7	CASSFGASSSSYEQYF	TGTGCCAGCAGTTTTGGTGCGAGTTCAAGCTCCTACGAGCAGTACTTC
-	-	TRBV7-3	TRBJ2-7	CASSPTGNNEQYF	TGTGCCAGCAGCCCCACAGGAAACAATGAGCAGTACTTC
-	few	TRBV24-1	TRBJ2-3	CATSAAGASTDTQYF	TGTGCCACCAGTGCCGCCGGGGCCAGCACAGATACGCAGTATTTT
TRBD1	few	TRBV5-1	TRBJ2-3	CASSLRDDRVGDTQYF	TGCGCCAGCAGCTTGAGGGATGACAGGGTGGGAGATACGCAGTATTTT
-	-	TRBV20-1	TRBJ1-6	CSAREAGDNSPLHF	TGCAGTGCTAGAGAGGCAGGGGACAATTCACCCCTCCACTTT
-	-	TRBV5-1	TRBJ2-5	CASHPGHGETQYF	TGCGCCAGCCACCCGGGACACGGAGAGACCCAGTACTTC
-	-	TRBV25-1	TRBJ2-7	CASSPPGFPYEQYF	TGTGCCAGCAGCCCCCCGGGGTTCCCCTACGAGCAGTACTTC
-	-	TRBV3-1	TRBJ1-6	CASSQGGRSPLHF	TGTGCCAGCAGCCAAGGGGGAAGATCACCCCTCCACTTT
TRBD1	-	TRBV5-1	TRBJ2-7	CASSADRVLYEQYF	TGCGCCAGCAGCGCCGACAGGGTTCTCTACGAGCAGTACTTC
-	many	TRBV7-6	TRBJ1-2	CASSPGDGIGEGYTF	TGTGCCAGCAGCCCCGGCGACGGGATTGGGGAAGGCTACACCTTC
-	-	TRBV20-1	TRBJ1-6	CSARPPLGGQEALHF	TGCAGTGCTAGGCCCCCCCTCGGGGGCCAAGAAGCCCTCCACTTT
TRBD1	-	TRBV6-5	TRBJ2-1	CASSPGQIRREQFF	TGTGCCAGCAGTCCGGGACAGATCAGGAGGGAGCAGTTCTTC
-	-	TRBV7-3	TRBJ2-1	CASSPALARNEQFF	TGTGCCAGCAGCCCCGCCCTAGCCCGCAATGAGCAGTTCTTC
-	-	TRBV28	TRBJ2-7	CASGRRGLFYEQYF	TGTGCCAGCGGGAGGCGGGGCTTATTCTACGAGCAGTACTTC
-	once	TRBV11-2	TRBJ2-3	CASSLGSLAGRDTQYF	TGTGCCAGCAGCTTAGGGAGCTTGGCGGGTCGAGATACGCAGTATTTT
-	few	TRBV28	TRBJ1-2	CASSEGGGRTNGYTF	TGTGCCAGCAGTGAAGGGGGGGGGCGGACGAATGGCTACACCTTC
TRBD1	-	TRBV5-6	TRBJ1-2	CASSSSGQGARGYTF	TGTGCCAGCAGCAGCTCGGGACAGGGGGCAAGGGGCTACACCTTC
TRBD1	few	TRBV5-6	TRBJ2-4	CASSTSTGIKNIQYF	TGTGCCAGCAGCACCTCGACAGGGATCAAAAACATTCAGTACTTC
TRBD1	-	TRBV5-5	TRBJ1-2	CASSLGTGSDGYTF	TGTGCCAGCAGCCTCGGGACAGGGAGTGATGGCTACACCTTC
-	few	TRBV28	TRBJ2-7	CASRRGFYEQYF	TGTGCCAGCAGGAGGGGATTCTACGAGCAGTACTTC
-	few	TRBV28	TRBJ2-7	CASRSVAGEQYF	TGTGCCAGCAGGTCCGTGGCGGGCGAGCAGTACTTC
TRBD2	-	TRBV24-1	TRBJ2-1	CATEPELAGGLSDEQFF	TGTGCCACCGAGCCCGAACTAGCGGGGGGATTATCGGATGAGCAGTTCTTC
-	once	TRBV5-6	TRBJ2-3	CASSFVDGADTQYF	TGTGCCAGCAGCTTCGTAGACGGGGCAGATACGCAGTATTTT
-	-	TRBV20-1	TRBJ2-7	CSASPQGVPYEQYF	TGCAGTGCTAGTCCGCAGGGAGTACCCTACGAGCAGTACTTC
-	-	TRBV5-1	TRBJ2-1	CASSLGAVYNEQFF	TGCGCCAGCAGCTTGGGTGCAGTCTACAATGAGCAGTTCTTC
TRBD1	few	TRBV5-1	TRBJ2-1	CASREGARVDEQFF	TGCGCCAGCAGAGAGGGGGCTAGGGTAGATGAGCAGTTCTTC
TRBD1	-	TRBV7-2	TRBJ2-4	CASSLGTVNIQYF	TGTGCCAGCAGCTTGGGGACAGTAAACATTCAGTACTTC
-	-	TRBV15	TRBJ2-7	CATSRVTQGSSYEQYF	TGTGCCACCAGCAGAGTTACACAGGGAAGCTCCTACGAGCAGTACTTC
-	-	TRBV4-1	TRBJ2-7	CASSQDPARSYEQYF	TGCGCCAGCAGCCAAGACCCGGCCAGGTCCTACGAGCAGTACTTC
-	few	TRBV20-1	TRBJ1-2	CSADDRGNNYGYTF	TGCAGTGCTGATGACAGAGGGAATAACTATGGCTACACCTTC
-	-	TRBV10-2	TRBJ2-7	CAAGGSNEQYF	TGCGCAGCCGGTGGTAGCAACGAGCAGTACTTC
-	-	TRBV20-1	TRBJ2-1	CSALGASVSYNEQFF	TGCAGTGCGTTAGGGGCTAGTGTCTCCTACAATGAGCAGTTCTTC
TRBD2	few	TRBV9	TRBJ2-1	CASSVTPRTSGRSNEQFF	TGTGCCAGCAGCGTAACCCCACGGACTAGCGGGAGATCCAATGAGCAGTTCTTC
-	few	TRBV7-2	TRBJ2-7	CASSLEGRWGQYF	TGTGCCAGCAGCTTAGAGGGACGGTGGGGGCAGTACTTC
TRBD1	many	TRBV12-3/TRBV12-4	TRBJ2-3	CASRGTGTDTQYF	TGTGCCAGCAGGGGGACAGGGACAGATACGCAGTATTTT